This T cell receptor (beta chain) was obtained from a study of identifying expanded T cells in peripheral blood. Libraries were prepared by immunoSEQ multiplex PCR; TCRdb keeps only in-frame clonotypes and omits some of them. The data hold 100,000 to 150,000 clones, with about 88% observed a single time. Germline V CDR1 and CDR2: MDHEN, SYDVKM. CDR3 length: 12 amino acids. Trimming shortened V by 5 bases and J by 11 bases, and 16 bases separated the two germline ends. No infections or other immune events were documented during collection. Sequencing input: blood. V is TRBV28 and J is TRBJ2-7; either TRBD1 or TRBD2 may fit D (7 bases each). This receptor was obtained from a person aged 18 to 75 in good health. The CDR3, as DNA: TGTGCCAGCAGTCCCCCCAGGGGGGGCGAGTACTTC. This codes for CASSPPRGGEYF.